Below, 20 T cell receptor beta chains from the same sample are listed, as sequenced in a study of CD8+CD57+ T cells in acquired aplastic anemia. Genomic DNA served as template for TCR beta VDJ and CDR3 profiling. TCRdb reanalysed the reads using MiXCR and keeps one entry per CDR3 protein. The data hold hundreds of thousands of distinct CDR3 sequences, with approximately 70% observed a single time. The sample taken for sequencing was sorted CD4+, CD8+, or CD8+CD57+ T cells (not recorded which) from PBMCs. Receptors originate from a human donor in good health, serving as a control.

Concerning this clonotype: The conserved phenylalanine or tryptophan normally closing the CDR3 is absent here, so this likely arose from a read error. Because the CDR3's place on the DNA is in doubt, the DNA is left out and the CDR3 is given as listed by TCRdb. The chain uses TRBV7-2 and TRBJ1-5; the table assigns TRBD1, which was not confirmed against the DNA. The length of the CDR3 is 13 amino acids, counting both ends. Per the germline V gene, CDR1 is SGHTA and CDR2 is FQGNSA. Here the CDR3 reads CASSLNRGPEDTQ.

The chain employs TRBV5-8 and TRBJ1-2, with D unclear. Trimming pared 4 bases from V and 8 bases from J, leaving 9 bases between. The germline CDR1 and CDR2 sequences are SGHTS and YDEGEE. This CDR3 has 11 residues. CDR3 nucleotides: TGTGCCAGCAGCAGAGGAGAAGGCTACACCTTC. Translating it yields CASSRGEGYTF.

As to this clonotype: One end of the junction fails to match germline, which may point to a read error. This chain links TRBV5-1 with TRBJ2-3; D perhaps matches TRBD2 (6 bases). The V gene's germline CDR1 is SGHRS and CDR2 YFSETQ. The CDR3 length is 15 residues. CDR3 nucleotide sequence: TGCGCCAGCAGTTTAGGCGGAGGGAGCAAAGATACGCAGTATTTT. Its protein product is CASSLGGGSKDTQYF.

DNA of the CDR3: TGCAGTGCTAGAGATGTAATTGAGCAGTTCTTC. It yields the protein CSARDVIEQFF. The chain joins TRBV20-1 to TRBJ2-1; the D is unclear. The CDR3 contains 11 residues. V lost 0 bases, J lost 9 bases, and 6 bases lay in between. Germline CDR1 is DFQATT and CDR2 is SNEGSKA (reference sequence).

This clonotype was picked up a small number of times. The J gene is TRBJ1-1, the V gene TRBV25-1, with a tentative D call TRBD1 (5 bases). V gave up 8 bases and J gave up 4 bases, with 14 bases separating them. This CDR3 contains 13 residues. CDR1 is MGHDK and CDR2 is SYGVNS in the germline V gene. CDR3 DNA: TGTGCCAGCGAGGCCGGGGGGAGCACTGAAGCTTTCTTT. Its protein is CASEAGGSTEAFF.

The table lists this clonotype with many counts. The genes are TRBV7-2 and TRBJ1-2, with a possible D match to TRBD1 (6 bases). The CDR3 covers 14 residues. Trimming shortened V by 0 bases and J by 8 bases, and 13 bases separated the two germline ends. Germline assignment: CDR1 SGHTA and CDR2 FQGNSA. CDR3: CASSLASGASGYTF. For the CDR3, the DNA is TGTGCCAGCAGCTTAGCCTCAGGGGCGAGCGGCTACACCTTC.

This clonotype was counted once. This may be a read error: a much more frequent sequence differs by one nucleotide. The chain joins TRBV2 to TRBJ1-6; D remains unclear. Looked up from germline, CDR1 is SNHLY and CDR2 is FYNNEI. The CDR3 spans 13 residues. The CDR3 reads CSSSGGLHSPLHF. CDR3 coding DNA: TGTTCCAGCAGTGGCGGCCTTCATTCACCCCTCCACTTT.

In the case of this clonotype: At one end, the junction sequence differs from germline, possibly due to a read error. This chain uses TRBV9 with TRBJ2-7; D possibly corresponds to TRBD1 (6 bases). CDR1 is SGDLS and CDR2 is YYNGEE in the germline V gene. The CDR3 has 11 amino acids. The DNA for the CDR3 is TGTGCCAGCAGCGTGACCCCAGGGGCGTTCTTC. Its translation is CASSVTPGAFF.

In its sample, this clonotype was seen once. The chain carries TRBV7-8 and TRBJ1-5; D unclear. This CDR3 spans 16 amino acids. V was trimmed by 5 bases and J by 12 bases, leaving 26 bases between them. From germline, CDR1 is SGHVS and CDR2 FQNEAQ. The CDR3 coding sequence is TGTGCCAGCAGCGTTCTGGGAGGCGCTGAGGGCCAGTACCAGCATTTT. Protein sequence: CASSVLGGAEGQYQHF.

V and J are TRBV7-9 and TRBJ1-1, with a tentative D call TRBD1 (5 bases). The germline V gene encodes CDR1 SEHNR and CDR2 FQNEAQ (reference sequence). CDR3 length: 12 residues. Trimming removed 4 bases from V and 8 bases from J, with 11 bases in between. CDR3 nucleotides: TGTGCCAGCAGCTCTACAGGTCCCGAAGCTTTCTTT. This sequence encodes CASSSTGPEAFF.

This clonotype was counted many times. The chain has TRBV4-3 and TRBJ1-3; unclear D gene. Trimming took off 0 bases at V and 4 bases at J, with 13 bases between the two ends. From germline, CDR1 is LGHNA and CDR2 YSLEER. This CDR3 has 16 amino acids. Here the CDR3 DNA reads TGCGCCAGCAGCCAAGATCTTGGGTTAGGAGGAAACACCATATATTTT. Translation: CASSQDLGLGGNTIYF.

The rearrangement joins TRBV7-2 to TRBJ1-2; no reliable D call. The germline V and J ends were trimmed by 6 bases and 7 bases, with 18 bases remaining between them. Germline V lookup: CDR1 SGHTA, CDR2 FQGNSA. This CDR3 contains 14 residues. CDR3 in DNA: TGTGCCAGCAGAGCCCGGCGAACGGAATTTGGCTACACCTTC. It yields the protein CASRARRTEFGYTF.

The chain couples TRBV12-3 or TRBV12-4 to TRBJ2-7; 8 bases agree with TRBD1. The CDR3 length is 15 residues. V dropped 5 bases and J dropped 2; count of bases not matched to a gene: 8. CDR3 DNA: TGTGCCAGCAGTCCGGAAGGACAGGGACCCTACGAGCAGTACTTC. Translating gives CASSPEGQGPYEQYF.

This chain joins TRBV7-3 and TRBJ2-7; D is perhaps TRBD1 or TRBD2 (5 bases each). V lost 5 bases to trimming and J lost 3 bases, with 17 bases between them. CDR3 length: 15 amino acids. Germline loops: CDR1 SGHTA, CDR2 FQGTGA. In nucleotides, the CDR3 is TGTGCCAGCAGCATAGGGGCGCAGGGAGTCTACGAGCAGTACTTC. The encoded protein is CASSIGAQGVYEQYF.

This clonotype showed up just a few times. The rearrangement joins TRBV24-1 to TRBJ2-1, with 7 bases identical to TRBD1. This CDR3 region has 17 residues. V lost 5 bases, J lost 3 bases, and 12 bases stayed unmatched. Germline V gene data show CDR1 as KGHDR and CDR2 as SFDVKD. CDR3 in amino acids: CATSGRQSGQLYNEQFF. CDR3 coding DNA: TGTGCCACCAGTGGCCGGCAGTCGGGACAGCTCTACAATGAGCAGTTCTTC.

As for this clonotype: At one boundary the junction diverges from the germline segment, which might be a read error. This chain's CDR3 is CASRPAGKTLKQYF. DNA for the CDR3: TGCGCCAGCAGGCCAGCGGGGAAAACACTTAAGCAGTATTTT. The V call is TRBV7-3, the J call TRBJ2-3; 7 bases align to TRBD2. The germline V gene encodes CDR1 SGHTA and CDR2 FQGTGA. The CDR3 consists of 14 residues.

Notes on this clonotype: A single base separates this from a much larger clone, so it may be a read error. The rearrangement uses TRBV6-2 or TRBV6-3 and TRBJ2-5, with D possibly TRBD2 on 6 matching bases. This CDR3 contains 13 residues. The V and J ends lost 2 bases and 9 bases respectively, with 13 bases between them. Germline assignment: CDR1 MNHEY and CDR2 SVGEGT. The CDR3 DNA reads as TGTGCCAGCAGTTACGCGGGACTGTCGGCCCAGTACTTC. This encodes CASSYAGLSAQYF.

V usage is TRBV20-1 and J usage is TRBJ2-6, with TRBD2 as a possible D gene (6 bases). Looked up from germline, CDR1 is DFQATT and CDR2 is SNEGSKA (reference sequence). With 2 bases removed from V and 7 bases from J, the gap between germline ends came to 15 bases. The CDR3 contains 15 residues. Here the CDR3 reads CSARQDPGGANVLTF. The CDR3 region has the DNA TGCAGTGCTAGACAGGACCCCGGGGGTGCCAACGTCCTGACTTTC.

In its sample, this clonotype was seen many times. The chain couples TRBV20-1 to TRBJ2-2; D not resolved. Germline V gene lookup returns CDR1 DFQATT and CDR2 SNEGSKA (reference sequence). The CDR3 is 15 amino acids. The V end lost 0 bases, the J end lost 1 base, and 9 bases lay between the germline ends. The CDR3 reads CSARDRRVNTGELFF. Here the CDR3 DNA reads TGCAGTGCTAGAGATCGTCGGGTGAACACCGGGGAGCTGTTTTTT.

Note on this clonotype: The conserved final phenylalanine or tryptophan is absent from the CDR3, which likely points to a read error. The limits of the CDR3 on the DNA are not certain, so only TCRdb's listed CDR3 is given. This chain links TRBV15 with TRBJ1-6. The germline V gene encodes CDR1 LNHNV and CDR2 YYDKDF (reference sequence). The CDR3 comprises 15 residues, both ends counted. This CDR3 is CATSRDSTANQPFDY.